This T cell receptor beta chain was identified in a study of radiotherapy plus CTLA-4 blockade in lung cancer. As for the study in general: Objective response was observed in over 15% of patients, and disease control in around 31%. Study-wide points: Early blood T cell clone changes and increased post-radiation serum interferon-beta were reportedly the strongest response predictors. Blood TCR clones of tumor origin expanded after radiotherapy plus ipilimumab.

Those patients who had chemo-refractory metastatic non-small-cell lung cancer were given focal radiation along with CTLA-4 blockade through ipilimumab. TCRdb's table, derived via immunoSEQ multiplex PCR, lists solely in-frame clones and lacks some. The repertoire holds about 41,000 clones, with around 69% as singletons. Points on this clone: Antigen unknown.

This receptor was identified in a human donor with non-small cell lung cancer who had stable disease on radiotherapy plus ipilimumab. Sequenced material: peripheral blood, taken from a patient treated with radiotherapy plus ipilimumab.

Here the CDR3 DNA reads TGCGCCAGCAGCCTCGGGACAGTCGGAAATGAAAAACTGTTTTTT. This codes for CASSLGTVGNEKLFF. This chain uses TRBV5-1 with TRBJ1-4, with 7 positions matching TRBD1. The junction had 8 bases not matched to a gene; V was cut back by 4 bases and J by 5 bases. From germline, CDR1 is SGHRS and CDR2 YFSETQ. The CDR3 is made up of 15 amino acids.